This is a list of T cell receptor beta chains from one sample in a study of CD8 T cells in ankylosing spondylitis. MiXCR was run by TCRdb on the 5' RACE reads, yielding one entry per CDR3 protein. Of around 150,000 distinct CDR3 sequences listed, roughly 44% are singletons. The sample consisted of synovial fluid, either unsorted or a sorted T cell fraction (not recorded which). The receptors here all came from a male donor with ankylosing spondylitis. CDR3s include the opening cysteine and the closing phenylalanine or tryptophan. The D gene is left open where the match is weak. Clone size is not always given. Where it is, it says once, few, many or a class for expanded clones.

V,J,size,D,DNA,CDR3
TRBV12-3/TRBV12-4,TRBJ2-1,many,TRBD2,TGTGCCAGGCTAGCGGCTTCCTACAATGAGCAGTTCTTC,CARLAASYNEQFF
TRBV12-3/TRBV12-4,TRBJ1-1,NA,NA,TGTGCCAGCAGCCCAACAGGGTTAAAGGGCCATTGGGAAGCTTTCTTT,CASSPTGLKGHWEAFF
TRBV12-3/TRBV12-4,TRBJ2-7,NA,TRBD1,TGTGCCAGCAGTTTTAGGGGGCCCTACGAGCAGTACTTC,CASSFRGPYEQYF
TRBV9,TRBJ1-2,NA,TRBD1,TGTGCCAGCAGCGGGGGGACAGGGGTTAGCAACGGCTACACCTTC,CASSGGTGVSNGYTF
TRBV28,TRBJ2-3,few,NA,TGTGCCAGCAGTTTGGATGGTTCTGCCACAGATACGCAGTATTTT,CASSLDGSATDTQYF
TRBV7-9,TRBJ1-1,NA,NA,TGTGCCAGCAGCTTAGACGGGGGTACTGAAGCTTTCTTT,CASSLDGGTEAFF
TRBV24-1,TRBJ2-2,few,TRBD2,TGTGCCACCAGTGGAGGCGGGGGCGGGGAGCTGTTTTTT,CATSGGGGGELFF
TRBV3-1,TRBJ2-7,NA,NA,TGTGCCAGCAGTGAAGCCGCGGACAACCTCTCCTACGAGCAGTACTTC,CASSEAADNLSYEQYF
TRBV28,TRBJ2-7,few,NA,TGTGCCAGCGCAGTGACGGGCCCGATCCACGAGCAGTACTTC,CASAVTGPIHEQYF
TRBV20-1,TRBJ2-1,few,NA,TGCAGTGCTACTACTATCTACAATGAGCAGTTCTTC,CSATTIYNEQFF
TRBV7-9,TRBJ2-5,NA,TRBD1,TGTGCCAGCAGCCCTCGACAGGGGGCATTAGGGGAGACCCAGTACTTC,CASSPRQGALGETQYF
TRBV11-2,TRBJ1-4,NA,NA,TGTGCCAGCAGCTTAGACATGCCCGAAAAACTGTTTTTT,CASSLDMPEKLFF
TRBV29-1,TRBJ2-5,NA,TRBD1,TGCAGCGGCGAGGGGGCGTCACAAGAGACCCAGTACTTC,CSGEGASQETQYF
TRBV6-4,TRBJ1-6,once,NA,TGTGCCAGCAGTGACGGGGAGGGTCCCCTCCACTTT,CASSDGEGPLHF
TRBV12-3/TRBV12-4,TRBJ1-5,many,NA,TGTGCCAGCAGTCCGACACCGACTGATAGCAATCAGCCCCAGCATTTT,CASSPTPTDSNQPQHF
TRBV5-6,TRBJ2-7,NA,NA,TGTGCCAGCAGCTTTGGACTCACATACGAGCAGTACTTC,CASSFGLTYEQYF
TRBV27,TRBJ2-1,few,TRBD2,TGTGCCAGCAGTCTCGCTAGCGGCTCCTACAATGAGCAGTTCTTC,CASSLASGSYNEQFF
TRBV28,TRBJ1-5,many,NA,TGTGCCAGCAGTTTAGGAGACAGACTCAATCAGCCCCAGCATTTT,CASSLGDRLNQPQHF
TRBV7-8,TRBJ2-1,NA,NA,TGTGCCAGCGGAAACACAGGGGGGGTCTACAATGAGCAGTTCTTC,CASGNTGGVYNEQFF
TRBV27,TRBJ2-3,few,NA,TGTGCCAGCAGGACCCCCAGAGAGGGCACAGATACGCAGTATTTT,CASRTPREGTDTQYF
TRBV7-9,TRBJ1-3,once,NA,TGTGCCAGCAGCTTCCTCCCGGCCCCTGGGGTGGACACCATATATTTT,CASSFLPAPGVDTIYF
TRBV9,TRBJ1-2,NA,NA,TGTGCCAGCACCGACAAGGCGGGCCGTAACTATGGCTACACCTTC,CASTDKAGRNYGYTF
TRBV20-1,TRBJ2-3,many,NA,TGCAGTGCTAGAGATCTGGGGACACTCGGGGGAGGCGATACGCAGTATTTT,CSARDLGTLGGGDTQYF
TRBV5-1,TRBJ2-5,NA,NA,TGCGCCAGCTCGGCGGGCAGAGAGACCCAGTACTTC,CASSAGRETQYF
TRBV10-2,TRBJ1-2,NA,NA,TGCGCCAGCAGTGAGGTCCCAGGGGCGTTGTATGGCTACACCTTC,CASSEVPGALYGYTF
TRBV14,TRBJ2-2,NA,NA,TGTGCCAGCAGCCAAGACGGTGGGGAGCTGTTTTTT,CASSQDGGELFF
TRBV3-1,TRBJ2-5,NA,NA,TGTGCCAGCAGCCAAGATTGGAGGGCCCAAGAGACCCAGTACTTC,CASSQDWRAQETQYF
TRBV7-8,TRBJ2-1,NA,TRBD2,TGTGCCAGCAGCTTAGCTAGCGGGGGATCTGAGTTCTTC,CASSLASGGSEFF
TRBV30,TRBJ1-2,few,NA,TGTGCCTGGAGCGCCGAGGGGACCACATTCTATGGCTACACCTTC,CAWSAEGTTFYGYTF
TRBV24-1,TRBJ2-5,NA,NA,TGTGCCACCAGCTCAGGGTTGGAAGAGACCCAGTACTTC,CATSSGLEETQYF
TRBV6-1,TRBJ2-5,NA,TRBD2,TGTGCCAGCAGTGCACCAGGGTGGACTAGCGGGGGTTATCAAGAGACCCAGTACTTC,CASSAPGWTSGGYQETQYF